This note documents a single T cell receptor (beta chain) sequence. Its target is unknown. The record originates from a study of T cell repertoires in cytomegalovirus infection. Across the study: Signatures in public TCR beta sequences pointed to both CMV infection and matching HLA type. Study-level findings and limits: In two of eight donors, the top clonotype was HLA-C-restricted CMV-specific.

CDR1 and CDR2 from the germline V gene are MNHNY and SVGAGI (reference sequence). This CDR3 has 15 amino acids. Trimming took 5 bases from V and 1 from J, leaving 15 bases between them. TCRdb analysed the reads with MiXCR anew, one entry per CDR3 protein. The top ten hold 9.5% to 15% of the sample, which has about 830,000 distinct CDR3 sequences, 30% to 35% seen once. The chain is built from TRBV6-6 and TRBJ2-7, with D possibly TRBD2 on 5 matching bases. The sequence derives from a human donor in good health (CMV status not recorded). Some clones in this sample may be carry-over from other donors' samples. The specimen was cultured CD8+ T cells from PBMCs, collected from culture after CMV antigen stimulation. CDR3: CASSALARQSYEQYV. The DNA of the CDR3 is TGTGCCAGCAGTGCGTTAGCGAGACAATCCTACGAGCAGTACGTC.